Sequencing of this TCR beta chain was carried out in a study of CD8+ T cells in alopecia areata. Lesional scalp punch biopsies and peripheral blood came from alopecia areata patients. Following extraction, RNA underwent reverse transcription to cDNA, which served as the sequencing template. Some clones are missing from TCRdb's copy, which holds only in-frame ones; the method was immunoSEQ multiplex PCR. The repertoire holds around 250,000 clones, with about two thirds as singletons. Germline V gene lookup returns CDR1 LNHNV and CDR2 YYDKDF (reference sequence). Deletions cut 0 bases from V and 1 base from J, with 10 bases between. The CDR3 spans 15 residues.

The receptor's source is a human donor with alopecia areata. Sequencing used CD4+ T cells sorted from blood, obtained at week 0. The V call is TRBV15, the J call TRBJ2-7, with a tentative D call TRBD1 (7 bases). The CDR3 region has the DNA TGTGCCACCAGCAGAGATCAGGGGGGATCCTACGAGCAGTACTTC. The encoded protein is CATSRDQGGSYEQYF.